The 19 T cell receptor beta chains below all came from one sample that was sequenced in a study of blood T cell repertoires in COVID-19. TCRdb's copy holds only in-frame clones and misses some; the assay was immunoSEQ multiplex PCR. The sample carries about 87,000 clones, around 85% recorded once. The specimen sequenced was peripheral blood. These receptors were obtained from a woman older than 75 with COVID-19, enrolled during active disease.

The chain joins TRBV5-1 to TRBJ2-3; 7 bases are a match to TRBD2. With V trimmed by 4 bases and J by 2 bases, 7 bases remained unmatched. Germline CDR1 reads SGHRS; CDR2 reads YFSETQ. CDR3 size: 15 residues. CDR3 region: CASSHLADFTDTQYF. CDR3 nucleotides: TGCGCCAGCAGCCATCTAGCGGATTTCACAGATACGCAGTATTTT.

This sequence joins TRBV10-3 and TRBJ2-4; no definite D call. V was pared by 3 bases and J by 4 bases, with 13 bases between. The germline gives CDR1 ENHRY, CDR2 SYGVKD. This CDR3 has 15 amino acids. The CDR3 loop is CAISEPRLPKNIQYF. DNA for the CDR3: TGTGCCATCAGTGAACCCCGGTTGCCTAAAAACATTCAGTACTTC.

This chain links TRBV7-9 with TRBJ2-3, with 7 bases lining up with TRBD1. The CDR3 loop spans 15 amino acids. Unmatched junction bases numbered 4, after V lost 0 bases and J lost 4 bases. Germline-derived CDR1 and CDR2 are SEHNR and FQNEAQ (reference sequence). CDR3 in amino acids: CASSLAGQLSDTQYF. CDR3 DNA: TGTGCCAGCAGCTTAGCGGGACAGCTTTCAGATACGCAGTATTTT.

This clone turned up a few times. The chain recombines TRBV19 with TRBJ1-4; no firm D call. CDR1 is LNHDA and CDR2 is SQIVND in the germline V gene (reference sequence). This CDR3 spans 14 amino acids. The germline V and J ends were trimmed by 3 bases and 7 bases, with 12 bases remaining between them. CDR3 in DNA: TGTGCCAGTAGTATTTTGCGAGGAGGTGAAAAACTGTTTTTT. Amino acid sequence: CASSILRGGEKLFF.

V usage is TRBV25-1 and J usage is TRBJ1-1; 7 positions agree with TRBD1. After removal of 7 bases from V and 1 base from J, the junction contained 6 bases not matched to a gene. The CDR3 runs to 14 residues. Germline V gives CDR1 MGHDK, CDR2 SYGVNS. CDR3 amino acids: CASKTGTGNTEAFF. CDR3 DNA sequence: TGTGCCAGCAAGACAGGGACGGGGAACACTGAAGCTTTCTTT.

A single count supports this clone. The chain is built from TRBV7-9 and TRBJ2-2, with 7 bases fitting TRBD1. The CDR3 has 14 amino acids. The V gene end was trimmed by 3 bases and the J gene end by 4 bases; junction bases not matched to a gene: 2. Per the germline V gene, CDR1 is SEHNR and CDR2 is FQNEAQ (reference sequence). The CDR3 DNA sequence: TGTGCCAGCAGCTTGGCAGGGGGCACCGGGGAGCTGTTTTTT. Its translation is CASSLAGGTGELFF.

The gene calls are TRBV25-1 and TRBJ2-7, with 8 bases identical to TRBD1. The CDR3 is 16 amino acids. Germline V gene lookup returns CDR1 MGHDK and CDR2 SYGVNS. The ends lost 6 bases at V and 3 bases at J; junction bases unmatched: 13. The CDR3 DNA sequence: TGTGCCAGCAGGAAGTCCGGGACAGGTGGCAACTACGAGCAGTACTTC. Translating it yields CASRKSGTGGNYEQYF.

This clone has only one observation. This chain joins TRBV27 and TRBJ1-4; possibly TRBD1 for D (5 bases). V lost 6 bases and J 5 bases, leaving 13 bases between the germline ends. The CDR3 consists of 14 residues. CDR1 is MNHEY and CDR2 is SMNVEV in the germline V gene (reference sequence). CDR3 region: CASSLRALNEKLFF. The CDR3 bases are TGTGCCAGCAGCCTCAGGGCGTTAAATGAAAAACTGTTTTTT.

The rearrangement uses TRBV3-1 (or the pseudogene TRBV3-2) and TRBJ1-2; a possible D gene is TRBD1 (5 bases). The CDR3 has 15 amino acids. V was cut by 0 bases and J by 4 bases, with 12 bases left in between. Germline V CDR1 and CDR2: LGHDT, YNNKEL (reference sequence). CDR3 in amino acids: CASSQDSTVSYGYTF. For the CDR3, the DNA is TGTGCCAGCAGCCAAGATTCGACAGTATCCTATGGCTACACCTTC.

The J gene is TRBJ1-5, the V gene TRBV27; D not certain. This CDR3 has 16 amino acids. V was clipped by 3 bases and J by 0 bases, with 12 bases between them. The germline V gene encodes CDR1 MNHEY and CDR2 SMNVEV (reference sequence). Here the CDR3 reads CASSFSRVLSNQPQHF. In DNA, the CDR3 is TGTGCCAGCAGTTTTTCACGGGTTCTTAGCAATCAGCCCCAGCATTTT.

J is TRBJ2-3 and V is TRBV19, with 10 bases fitting TRBD2. CDR3 size: 15 residues. The trim removed 4 bases at V and 0 bases at J, leaving 1 base unmatched. Germline values: CDR1 LNHDA, CDR2 SQIVND (reference sequence). The CDR3 reads CASSKLAGSTDTQYF. CDR3 bases: TGTGCCAGTAGTAAACTAGCGGGGAGCACAGATACGCAGTATTTT.

The V and J genes are TRBV11-3 and TRBJ2-1, with TRBD2 matching over 13 bases. Germline assignment: CDR1 SGHNT and CDR2 YENEEA. The CDR3 runs to 16 residues. After removal of 2 bases from V and 7 bases from J, the junction contained 5 bases not matched to a gene. CDR3 protein: CASSLILAGGSNEQFF. CDR3 nucleotides: TGTGCCAGCAGCTTAATACTAGCGGGAGGGTCAAATGAGCAGTTCTTC.

This clone was recorded only once. V usage is TRBV10-3 and J usage is TRBJ2-7; D is perhaps TRBD2 (6 bases). Trimming stripped 6 bases from V and 1 base from J, with 22 bases between. Germline V gene lookup returns CDR1 ENHRY and CDR2 SYGVKD. This CDR3 is built from 17 residues. The CDR3 DNA reads TGTGCCATCAGCGACAACGACCCGGCCGGGGGTTCCTACGAGCAGTACTTC. The encoded protein is CAISDNDPAGGSYEQYF.

This clone was seen more than once but under ten times. The chain employs TRBV30 and TRBJ1-3; no clear D gene. Per germline, CDR1 GTSNPN and CDR2 SVGIG (reference sequence). The V end was cut by 0 bases, the J end by 4 bases, with 7 bases between. The CDR3 loop spans 13 amino acids. CDR3 sequence reads: CAWSVSRGNTIYF. The CDR3 bases are TGTGCCTGGAGTGTATCGCGGGGAAACACCATATATTTT.

The chain is built from TRBV21-1 and TRBJ1-2; TRBD1 was called by the table and not checked on the DNA. TRBV21-1 is annotated as a pseudogene. The CDR3 spans 13 residues. Here the CDR3 reads CASSNGQGGDYTF. The CDR3 nucleotides read TGTGCCAGCAGCAACGGACAGGGCGGAGACTACACCTTC.

The rearrangement uses TRBV5-5 and TRBJ2-3, with 8 positions matching TRBD1. The CDR3 is 15 amino acids. The germline V gene encodes CDR1 SGHKS and CDR2 YYEKEE (reference sequence). V lost 0 bases and J lost 3; bases outside the gene matches: 3. CDR3 DNA: TGTGCCAGCAGCTTGGTGACAGGGGATACAGATACGCAGTATTTT. Encoded protein: CASSLVTGDTDTQYF.

This clone came up once. The chain joins TRBV7-2 to TRBJ1-2, with D perhaps TRBD1 (5 bases). Looked up from germline, CDR1 is SGHTA and CDR2 is FQGNSA. Trimming stripped 2 bases from V and 4 bases from J, with 11 bases between. The CDR3 totals 14 residues. CDR3 amino acids: CASSLQGKFYGYTF. The CDR3 DNA follows: TGTGCCAGCAGCTTACAGGGAAAGTTCTATGGCTACACCTTC.

This chain joins TRBV5-1 and TRBJ2-4, with 8 bases matching TRBD1. The CDR3 is 15 amino acids. Germline CDR1 is SGHRS and CDR2 is YFSETQ. Trimming removed 0 bases from V and 8 bases from J; junction bases left unmatched: 7. CDR3 sequence: CASSLAAGGVDIQYF. In nucleotides, the CDR3 is TGCGCCAGCAGCTTGGCAGCAGGGGGCGTGGACATTCAGTACTTC.

The rearrangement uses TRBV24-1 and TRBJ1-2; TRBD1 matches at 8 bases. The CDR3 is 15 amino acids. Germline-derived CDR1 and CDR2 are KGHDR and SFDVKD. V lost 2 bases to trimming and J lost 8 bases; unmatched junction nucleotides: 9. The CDR3 loop is CATSDSRTGNNGYTF. CDR3 coding DNA: TGTGCCACCAGTGATTCCCGGACAGGGAATAACGGCTACACCTTC.